This TCR beta chain was recorded in a study of T-cell reconstitution after alpha-beta-depleted transplantation in children. For this clonotype: The antigen remains undetermined.

Trimming removed 0 bases at V and 6 bases at J, with 9 bases between. CDR1 ENHRY and CDR2 SYGVKD come from the germline V gene. The CDR3 runs 14 residues. Study findings and constraints: Recipient T cells and thymic progenitors that survived were the source of the high TCRbeta diversity seen at day 60 in some patients. As was reported, about two months after transplant, alpha-beta T cells came from several hundred expanded graft clones. Newly generated T cells supplied most T-cell counts and diversity one year post-transplant.

The authors prepared the TCRbeta library with unique molecular identifiers. Each CDR3 protein gets one entry after TCRdb re-called the PCR reads with MiXCR. The sample yields 500,000 to 750,000 distinct CDR3 sequences, 25% to 30% seen once. This sequence originates from a boy younger than two with Wiskott-Aldrich syndrome, due to receive a stem cell transplant. Sequences were derived from PBMCs, sampled before TCRalphabeta/CD19-depleted stem cell transplant. The chain joins TRBV10-3 to TRBJ2-1; D is uncertain. The CDR3: CAISESGVVNEQFF. CDR3 bases: TGTGCCATCAGTGAGTCTGGGGTCGTCAATGAGCAGTTCTTC.